These 27 T cell receptor beta chains were all obtained from the same sample, sequenced in a study of Ad26.COV2.S vaccination and SARS-CoV-2 variants. The sample's treatment: some 20 received Ad26.COV2.S at low or high dose, single or two shots; several received placebo; per-sample allocation not given. The study sampled participants on day 63 after the first vaccine or placebo injection. Generated by immunoSEQ multiplex PCR, the TCRdb table keeps only in-frame clones and is missing some. Seen here are about 390,000 clones, around 92% observed once, and the top ten hold under 2%. The sample here was peripheral blood, taken in a trial of Ad26.COV2.S vaccine versus placebo. The receptors stem from a person between 18 and 59 years old who received the Ad26.COV2.S COVID-19 vaccine or a placebo.

Remarks on this clone: Within the sample, other DNA sequences also encode this same CDR3. This chain joins TRBV9 and TRBJ2-5, with 7 nucleotides matching TRBD1. Germline assignment: CDR1 SGDLS and CDR2 YYNGEE. The V segment lost 0 bases and the J segment 2 bases; nucleotides outside the gene matches: 4. The CDR3 sequence is 15 residues long. Here the CDR3 reads CASSVEAGGQETQYF. The CDR3 DNA follows: TGTGCCAGCAGCGTAGAGGCAGGGGGTCAAGAGACCCAGTACTTC.

The V call is TRBV6-5, the J call TRBJ2-3; D uncertain. Germline V CDR1 and CDR2: MNHEY, SVGAGI. The CDR3 is made up of 13 amino acids. Trimming left V 0 bases short and J 6 bases short, with 7 bases between. In nucleotides, the CDR3 is TGTGCCAGCAGTTACTCCGATTACGATACGCAGTATTTT. Translation: CASSYSDYDTQYF.

J is TRBJ1-4 and V is TRBV27, with TRBD1 matching 7 bases. Losses at the gene ends were 2 bases for V and 11 bases for J; bases not matched to a gene: 11. The CDR3 runs to 15 residues. The germline gives CDR1 MNHEY, CDR2 SMNVEV (reference sequence). The CDR3, as DNA: TGTGCCAGCAGTTTAACCGGACAGGTCCTTGGGAAACTGTTTTTT. Residues: CASSLTGQVLGKLFF.

V is TRBV4-3 and J is TRBJ1-1, with 8 bases identical to TRBD1. The germline V gene encodes CDR1 LGHNA and CDR2 YSLEER. This CDR3 spans 16 amino acids. V dropped 3 bases and J dropped 0; count of bases not matched to a gene: 6. CDR3 protein: CASSHGTGSMNTEAFF. The CDR3 region has the DNA TGCGCCAGCAGCCACGGGACAGGAAGCATGAACACTGAAGCTTTCTTT.

This chain joins TRBV6-5 and TRBJ2-1; possibly TRBD2 for D (5 bases). V was cut by 10 bases and J by 8 bases, with 18 bases left in between. CDR3 size: 13 residues. Germline V gene data show CDR1 as MNHEY and CDR2 as SVGAGI. CDR3 nucleotides: TGTGCCACAAAATGGGAGTTTAACCATGAGCAGTTCTTC. Protein sequence: CATKWEFNHEQFF.

The rearrangement uses TRBV10-1 and TRBJ2-1, with D perhaps given as TRBD1 or TRBD2 (6 bases each). The CDR3 runs 15 residues. Looked up from germline, CDR1 is WNHNN and CDR2 is SYGVQD (reference sequence). The germline V and J ends were trimmed by 0 bases and 6 bases, with 12 bases remaining between them. This chain's CDR3 is CASSESGGRLNEQFF. In DNA form, the CDR3 reads TGCGCCAGCAGTGAGTCAGGGGGGCGACTCAATGAGCAGTTCTTC.

The V call is TRBV9, the J call TRBJ2-7; 7 bases fit TRBD1. This CDR3 is 15 amino acids long. V was clipped by 2 bases and J by 2 bases; unmatched bases: 7. Per the germline V gene, CDR1 is SGDLS and CDR2 is YYNGEE. The CDR3 is CASSVGAGGAYEQYF. In DNA form, the CDR3 reads TGTGCCAGCAGCGTCGGGGCAGGGGGTGCCTACGAGCAGTACTTC.

The chain joins TRBV5-5 to TRBJ2-3, with D hard to call. Germline CDR1 SGHKS, CDR2 YYEKEE (reference sequence). The CDR3 loop spans 14 amino acids. Trimming cost V 4 bases and J 4 bases, with 13 bases left between them. CDR3 loop: CASSPASFADTQYF. CDR3 DNA: TGTGCCAGCAGCCCGGCCAGCTTTGCAGATACGCAGTATTTT.

This chain's CDR3 is CASAHMGHWNTEAFF. In DNA form, the CDR3 reads TGTGCCAGCGCCCACATGGGACATTGGAACACTGAAGCTTTCTTT. V gene TRBV27 combines with J gene TRBJ1-1; weak D call: TRBD1 (6 bases). The germline CDR1 and CDR2 sequences are MNHEY and SMNVEV (reference sequence). The CDR3 covers 15 residues. V was clipped by 8 bases and J by 1 base, with 17 bases between them.

Ten or more counts support this clone. The chain combines TRBV10-1 with TRBJ1-1, with D possibly matching TRBD1 (6 bases). V was clipped by 3 bases and J by 3 bases, with 8 bases between them. The CDR3 is 13 residues long. CDR1 and CDR2 from the germline V gene are WNHNN and SYGVQD (reference sequence). In DNA form, the CDR3 reads TGCGCCAGCAGTGACCAGGGGCACACTGAAGCTTTCTTT. Translation: CASSDQGHTEAFF.

J is TRBJ1-2 and V is TRBV6-6, with TRBD1 matching 8 bases. Germline assignment: CDR1 MNHNY and CDR2 SVGAGI (reference sequence). J gave up 4 bases and V 10 bases, and 8 bases lay outside the gene matches. This CDR3 spans 13 amino acids. CDR3 sequence (DNA): TGTGCCACGGGGGAACAGGGGGTCTATGGCTACACCTTC. It encodes CATGEQGVYGYTF.

The V call is TRBV6-5, the J call TRBJ2-2; a possible D gene is TRBD2 (6 bases). From germline, CDR1 is MNHEY and CDR2 SVGAGI. V gave up 7 bases and J gave up 1 base, with 10 bases separating them. The CDR3 consists of 14 residues. The CDR3 spells CASIGGMNTGELFF. CDR3 bases: TGTGCCAGCATTGGAGGGATGAACACCGGGGAGCTGTTTTTT.

In its sample, this clone was seen once. Here the CDR3 reads CASSHPQGSAFF. CDR3 sequence (DNA): TGCGCCAGCAGCCACCCGCAGGGTAGCGCTTTCTTT. The chain uses TRBV4-3 and TRBJ1-1; maybe TRBD1 (5 bases). V lost 3 bases and J lost 11, with 13 bases in between. This CDR3 spans 12 amino acids. Germline V gives CDR1 LGHNA, CDR2 YSLEER.

This chain uses TRBV5-4 with TRBJ1-2; D uncertain. Trimming took 0 bases from V and 4 from J, leaving 10 bases between them. Germline CDR1 is SGHNT and CDR2 is YYREEE (reference sequence). CDR3 size: 14 residues. This CDR3 is CASSLVGISYGYTF. DNA of the CDR3: TGTGCCAGCAGCTTGGTGGGGATTTCCTATGGCTACACCTTC.

This clone is a singleton in its sample. The V call is TRBV18, the J call TRBJ1-2; D may be TRBD1 (6 bases). V lost 2 bases and J lost 4, with 17 bases in between. This CDR3 has 16 amino acids. In germline, CDR1 is KGHSH, CDR2 LQKENI. DNA of the CDR3: TGTGCCAGCTCACCATTCTCGGGGGCCCTTAGCTATGGCTACACCTTC. Its translation is CASSPFSGALSYGYTF.

This clone occurred a few times. Other DNA sequences in the sample encode the same CDR3. The chain links TRBV5-1 to TRBJ1-5, with 11 bases lining up with TRBD1. Looked up from germline, CDR1 is SGHRS and CDR2 is YFSETQ. CDR3 length equals 14 residues. The junction had 2 bases not matched to a gene; V was cut back by 3 bases and J by 6 bases. In nucleotides, the CDR3 is TGCGCCAGCAGCTCCGGGACAGGGGGTCAGCCCCAGCATTTT. It is translated as CASSSGTGGQPQHF.

The V call is TRBV7-2, the J call TRBJ2-5; tentative D call: TRBD2 (6 bases). Germline V gene sequence: CDR1 SGHTA, CDR2 FQGNSA. V was cut by 10 bases and J by 1 base, with 19 bases left in between. This CDR3 spans 15 amino acids. The CDR3 coding sequence is TGTGCCACAAAGCGGAGCGCGGGGACCCAAGAGACCCAGTACTTC. It codes for CATKRSAGTQETQYF. Drawing the rest from reference TRBV7-2 and TRBJ2-5, the complete variable domain is GAGVSQSPSNKVTEKGKDVELRCDPISGHTALYWYRQSLGQGLEFLIYFQGNSAPDKSGLPSDRFSAERTGGSVSTLTIQRTQQEDSAVYLCATKRSAGTQETQYFGPGTRLLVL.

V and J are TRBV6-5 and TRBJ2-7; D is possibly TRBD1 (5 bases). CDR3 size: 14 residues. Trimming pared 7 bases from V and 3 bases from J, leaving 16 bases between. Germline V lookup: CDR1 MNHEY, CDR2 SVGAGI. The CDR3: CASNPSRQRYEQYF. CDR3 nucleotides: TGTGCCAGCAACCCCTCGCGACAGCGCTACGAGCAGTACTTC.

V and J are TRBV19 and TRBJ1-6, with TRBD1 matching over 9 bases. Unmatched junction bases numbered 11, after V lost 8 bases and J lost 9 bases. This CDR3 is built from 15 residues. Germline-derived CDR1 and CDR2 are LNHDA and SQIVND (reference sequence). The CDR3 region has the DNA TGTGCCAGTCTACCTGGGACAGGGTCTGTTTCACCCCTCCACTTT. Translating gives CASLPGTGSVSPLHF.

This clone was detected only once. The chain links TRBV28 to TRBJ1-3; perhaps TRBD1 as D (5 bases). The CDR3 runs 16 residues. In germline, CDR1 is MDHEN, CDR2 SYDVKM. Trimming took 6 bases from V and 3 from J, leaving 18 bases between them. Here the CDR3 DNA reads TGTGCCAGCAGCGCGCTTGGACGGGGGGTTGGAAACACCATATATTTT. Its translation is CASSALGRGVGNTIYF.

This chain connects TRBV7-6 to TRBJ2-2, with 9 bases fitting TRBD2. Trimming took 4 bases from V and 6 from J; bases not matched to a gene: 12. Per the germline V gene, CDR1 is SGHVS and CDR2 is FNYEAQ. The CDR3 covers 17 residues. The CDR3 here is CASSSHQLAGPAGELFF. In DNA, the CDR3 is TGTGCCAGCAGCTCTCACCAACTAGCGGGTCCCGCCGGGGAGCTGTTTTTT.

The chain recombines TRBV11-2 with TRBJ1-1; TRBD1 matches at 8 bases. The trim removed 4 bases at V and 8 bases at J, leaving 6 bases unmatched. The CDR3 covers 13 residues. Germline V gene sequence: CDR1 SGHAT, CDR2 FQNNGV. CDR3 sequence reads: CASSWGQVGEAFF. For the CDR3, the DNA is TGTGCCAGCAGCTGGGGACAGGTCGGCGAAGCTTTCTTT. The full variable domain, its missing parts supplied by reference TRBV11-2 and TRBJ1-1, is EAGVAQSPRYKIIEKRQSVAFWCNPISGHATLYWYQQILGQGPKLLIQFQNNGVVDDSQLPKDRFSAERLKGVDSTLKIQPAKLEDSAVYLCASSWGQVGEAFFGQGTRLTVV.

CDR3 nucleotide sequence: TGTGCCAGCAGCTTGAAGAGGGACACTGAAGCTTTCTTT. It yields the protein CASSLKRDTEAFF. The V call is TRBV5-6, the J call TRBJ1-1, with no clear D. The CDR3 is 13 amino acids. In germline, CDR1 is SGHDT, CDR2 YYEEEE. Trimming pared 1 base from V and 3 bases from J, leaving 7 bases between.

This chain connects TRBV2 to TRBJ2-3, with D possibly being TRBD2 (5 bases). The V end lost 4 bases, the J end lost 1 base, and 12 bases lay between the germline ends. The CDR3 has 15 residues. From germline, CDR1 is SNHLY and CDR2 FYNNEI. The CDR3, as DNA: TGTGCCAGCAGTGTTCGACACGGGGGCACAGATACGCAGTATTTT. Translated: CASSVRHGGTDTQYF. Using reference TRBV2 and TRBJ2-3 for the parts outside the CDR3, the full variable domain is EPEVTQTPSHQVTQMGQEVILRCVPISNHLYFYWYRQILGQKVEFLVSFYNNEISEKSEIFDDQFSVERPDGSNFTLKIRSTKLEDSAMYFCASSVRHGGTDTQYFGPGTRLTVL.

This rearrangement joins TRBV5-1 to TRBJ2-1, with a possible D match to TRBD2 (6 bases). Germline V gene data show CDR1 as SGHRS and CDR2 as YFSETQ. This CDR3 contains 15 residues. V was shortened by 4 bases and J by 0 bases, with 11 bases between the two germline ends. The CDR3 nucleotides are TGCGCCAGCAGCCCAACGGGGGACTCCTACAATGAGCAGTTCTTC. Its translation is CASSPTGDSYNEQFF.

The chain uses TRBV3-1 (or the pseudogene TRBV3-2) and TRBJ2-1; D is ambiguous. V lost 0 bases and J lost 4, with 13 bases in between. The CDR3 extends over 16 amino acids. The V gene's germline CDR1 is LGHDT and CDR2 YNNKEL (reference sequence). The CDR3 region is CASSQDMGEPYNEQFF. The CDR3 DNA reads TGTGCCAGCAGCCAAGATATGGGTGAACCATACAATGAGCAGTTCTTC.

The V gene is TRBV30, the J gene TRBJ1-2; the D gene is possibly TRBD1 (6 bases). Germline V gene sequence: CDR1 GTSNPN, CDR2 SVGIG (reference sequence). V gave up 5 bases and J gave up 11 bases, with 21 bases separating them. The length of the CDR3 is 13 residues. The CDR3 here is CAWERQADSRYTF. As DNA, the CDR3 is TGTGCCTGGGAAAGACAGGCCGATTCGCGGTACACCTTC.